A selection of T cell receptor beta chains follows, all from one sample in a study of blood T cell repertoires in COVID-19. The data were produced by immunoSEQ multiplex PCR, yet TCRdb's version contains in-frame clones alone and is incomplete. The sample holds just over 650,000 clones, approximately 90% seen once. The material sequenced was peripheral blood. These receptors came from a woman aged 18-29 years with acute or convalescent COVID-19. CDR3s include the opening cysteine and the closing phenylalanine or tryptophan. The D gene is left open where the match is weak. Not every row has a clone size; where given, it reads once, few, many or a size class.

>NA|TRBV9|TRBJ1-4|TRBD1
TGTGCCAGCAGCGTAGAAGGTCCCGGGACAGGGATTGAAAAACTGTTTTTT
CASSVEGPGTGIEKLFF
>NA|TRBV11-3|TRBJ2-7|TRBD2
TGTGCCAGCAGCTTACCAAGGACTAGCGGGGGGGACTACGAGCAGTACTTC
CASSLPRTSGGDYEQYF
>NA|TRBV7-9|TRBJ1-2|NA
TGTGCCAGCAGCTTTTTTACAGGTCTTGTGGCTAACTATGGCTACACCTTC
CASSFFTGLVANYGYTF
>NA|TRBV14|TRBJ2-7|TRBD2
TGTGCCAGCAGCCAACATAGCGGGGGGGCCTCGTACGAGCAGTACTTC
CASSQHSGGASYEQYF
>NA|TRBV5-5|TRBJ1-2|TRBD1
TGTGCCAGCAGCCGGGAGACAGGGGTCGGCTACACCTTC
CASSRETGVGYTF
>NA|TRBV5-1|TRBJ1-3|NA
TGCGCCAGCAGCTCTGACAGCTCTGGAAACACCATATATTTT
CASSSDSSGNTIYF
>NA|TRBV5-1|TRBJ2-3|TRBD2
TGCGCCAGCAGTTCCCGACTAGCGGGGGAGACAGATACGCAGTATTTT
CASSSRLAGETDTQYF
>NA|TRBV4-1|TRBJ1-2|NA
TGCGCCAGCAGCCGACCGATAGTAGGGGAAGGGGGCTATGGCTACACCTTC
CASSRPIVGEGGYGYTF
>NA|TRBV21-1|TRBJ1-1|NA
TGTGCCAGCAGGCCCACGACTGGGTCGGACACTGAAGCTTTCTTT
CASRPTTGSDTEAFF
>NA|TRBV6-6|TRBJ1-2|TRBD1
TGTGCCAGCAGCCCCCCGGGACAGGGGGCGGACGGCTACACCTTC
CASSPPGQGADGYTF
>once|TRBV18|TRBJ1-2|TRBD1
TGTGCCAGCTCACCAGCCGGACAGGCTGACTATGGCTACACCTTC
CASSPAGQADYGYTF
>NA|TRBV6-1|TRBJ1-5|NA
TGTGCCAGCAGTGAAGTGGACAGTCAGCCCCAGCATTTT
CASSEVDSQPQHF
>NA|TRBV10-3|TRBJ1-1|TRBD1
TGTGCCATCAGTGTAGGGGGCGCTGGGAACACTGAAGCTTTCTTT
CAISVGGAGNTEAFF
>few|TRBV7-2|TRBJ1-3|NA
TGTGCCAGCAGCGAGGACAGAAACACCATATATTTT
CASSEDRNTIYF
>NA|TRBV4-2|TRBJ1-2|TRBD1
TGTGCCAGCAGACCGACTATCTCAGGGGGCTGGTATGGCTACACCTTC
CASRPTISGGWYGYTF
>few|TRBV19|TRBJ1-4|TRBD1
TGTGCCAGTAGCCGGAGACAGGGAATAACTAATGAAAAACTGTTTTTT
CASSRRQGITNEKLFF
>NA|TRBV7-8|TRBJ2-7|NA
TGTGCCAGCACCACCGGGGGGCGCTACGAGCAGTACTTC
CASTTGGRYEQYF
>NA|TRBV9|TRBJ1-5|NA
TGTGCCAGCAGCGTAGAGGCAGGGTTAGGCGAGCCCCAGCATTTT
CASSVEAGLGEPQHF
>NA|TRBV20-1|TRBJ1-6|NA
TGCAGTGCTAGTAAAAACCGGGACACGGGTTCACCCCTCCACTTT
CSASKNRDTGSPLHF
>NA|TRBV19|TRBJ1-5|NA
TGTGCCAGTAGACCTACAGGGTGGGGCAATCAGCCCCAGCATTTT
CASRPTGWGNQPQHF
>NA|TRBV6-5|TRBJ1-6|NA
TGTGCCAGCAGCTCCAGGGAAAGTTCACCCCTCCACTTT
CASSSRESSPLHF
>NA|TRBV19|TRBJ1-2|NA
TGTGCCAGTAGTATAGATGCGAACTCTAACTATGGCTACACCTTC
CASSIDANSNYGYTF
>few|TRBV5-1|TRBJ1-1|TRBD1
TGCGCCAGCAGCCCGGGAGGGACAGGGGCTGAAGCTTTCTTT
CASSPGGTGAEAFF
>NA|TRBV4-1|TRBJ2-5|TRBD1
TGCGCCAGCAGCCAAGGAGACGCAGGGGGCCGAGAGACCCAGTACTTC
CASSQGDAGGRETQYF
>NA|TRBV14|TRBJ1-6|TRBD1
TGTGCCAGCAGCCAGACAGGGCTCAGGTCACCCCTCCACTTT
CASSQTGLRSPLHF
>NA|TRBV5-1|TRBJ2-1|NA
TGCGCCAGCAGCTCCGGAGCACCCAATGAGCAGTTCTTC
CASSSGAPNEQFF
>NA|TRBV7-2|TRBJ1-6|TRBD1
TGTGCCAGCAGCCTCCGACAGGGCGGCTCACCCCTCCACTTT
CASSLRQGGSPLHF
>NA|TRBV12-5|TRBJ2-7|TRBD1
TGTGCTAGTGGTTTCAGGGGGAAGAACGAGCAGTACTTC
CASGFRGKNEQYF
>NA|TRBV7-2|TRBJ2-3|TRBD2
TGTGCCAGCAGCTTACCGGCTAGCGGGGGGGCCACTAGTACAGATACGCAGTATTTT
CASSLPASGGATSTDTQYF
>few|TRBV12-3/TRBV12-4|TRBJ1-1|NA
TGTGCCAGCAGCCGGGGGGAAGCTTTCTTT
CASSRGEAFF
>NA|TRBV20-1|TRBJ1-2|TRBD1
TGCAGTGCTAGTTTCCAGGGGGACTATGGCTACACCTTC
CSASFQGDYGYTF
>once|TRBV5-5|TRBJ1-6|TRBD1
TGTGCCAGCAGCTTGGACTACGGGACAGCCAATAATTCACCCCTCCACTTT
CASSLDYGTANNSPLHF
>NA|TRBV13|TRBJ1-2|NA
TGTGCCAGCAGCTTAGTCAGGGACTATGGCTACACCTTC
CASSLVRDYGYTF
>NA|TRBV4-1|TRBJ1-2|NA
TGCGCCAGCAGCCAACCCTTGCGATTCGGGGGCTACACCTTC
CASSQPLRFGGYTF
>once|TRBV5-8|TRBJ2-3|NA
TGTGCCAGCAGCTTTGATCGGGACTCCCGAGGTTCGGATACGCAGTATTTT
CASSFDRDSRGSDTQYF
>NA|TRBV5-5|TRBJ1-3|TRBD1
TGTGCCAGCAGCCTCGGACAGGGAATCGCTGGAAACACCATATATTTT
CASSLGQGIAGNTIYF
>NA|TRBV19|TRBJ1-1|NA
TGTGCCAGTAGTATAGGTTCCACCAGGGGAACTGAAGCTTTCTTT
CASSIGSTRGTEAFF
>NA|TRBV3-1/TRBV3-2|TRBJ1-1|NA
TGTGCCAGCAGCCAAGGGACGGGGACTGAAGCTTTCTTT
CASSQGTGTEAFF
>once|TRBV30|TRBJ1-4|NA
TGTGCCTGGAGTGTTGGGGCCAGTGCAACTAATGAAAAACTGTTTTTT
CAWSVGASATNEKLFF
>once|TRBV10-2|TRBJ2-7|NA
TGCGCCAGCGCCGGGCGGGGGCCTTCCTACGAGCAGTACTTC
CASAGRGPSYEQYF
>once|TRBV6-5|TRBJ2-7|NA
TGTGCCAGCAAGCTAGTCCCTTCCGGGACCTACGAGCAGTACTTC
CASKLVPSGTYEQYF
>once|TRBV15|TRBJ2-7|TRBD2
TGTGCCACCAGTTGGACTAGCGGTACCTACGAGCAGTACTTC
CATSWTSGTYEQYF
>NA|TRBV18|TRBJ1-4|TRBD1
TGTGCCAGCTCACCAGACAGGGGCTGGGCGGAAAAACTGTTTTTT
CASSPDRGWAEKLFF
>NA|TRBV7-9|TRBJ2-2|NA
TGTGCCAGCACCGGGACACCGTCTATATTATCGAACACCGGGGAGCTGTTTTTT
CASTGTPSILSNTGELFF
>few|TRBV5-8|TRBJ1-5|TRBD1
TGTGCCAGCAGCCGACAGGGGGGCAATCAGCCCCAGCATTTT
CASSRQGGNQPQHF
>many|TRBV3-1/TRBV3-2|TRBJ2-5|NA
TGTGCCAGCAGCCAAGATCTCCCAGAACTTGCGGGGATGGGGGAGACCCAGTACTTC
CASSQDLPELAGMGETQYF